This record covers a single T cell receptor beta chain. The antigen remains undetermined. Each CDR3 protein is one row after TCRdb ran MiXCR on the 5' RACE reads. This sample has fewer than 450,000 distinct CDR3 sequences, with approximately 8% found just once. This sample stems from a study of T cells after yellow fever vaccination. Overall study context: The authors prepared low-cell-number fractions using SMART-Seq v4 Ultra Low Input. Study findings and constraints: The presence of abundant clonotypes contaminating from the bulk population was possible in FACS-sorted repertoires. Shared CD4/CD8 clonotypes were a small share, likely from convergent recombination. Post-booster samples contained most primary-vaccination clones (approximately 96% CD4, around 89% CD8).

The sequenced sample was PBMCs, obtained approximately 47 days after the first yellow fever vaccination. The source is a man between 18 and 29 years old who received the YFV17D yellow fever vaccine.

The CDR3 coding sequence is TGTGCCAGCAGTCCGGGGGGGGGCGGGGGAGGAGATACGCAGTATTTT. Protein product: CASSPGGGGGGDTQYF. This sequence joins TRBV7-2 and TRBJ2-3, with TRBD2 identical over 8 bases. The CDR3 is 16 residues long. With 6 bases clipped from V and 5 bases from J, the junction kept 13 bases outside the gene matches. From germline, CDR1 is SGHTA and CDR2 FQGNSA. Complete variable domain (other parts from reference TRBV7-2 and TRBJ2-3): GAGVSQSPSNKVTEKGKDVELRCDPISGHTALYWYRQSLGQGLEFLIYFQGNSAPDKSGLPSDRFSAERTGGSVSTLTIQRTQQEDSAVYLCASSPGGGGGGDTQYFGPGTRLTVL.